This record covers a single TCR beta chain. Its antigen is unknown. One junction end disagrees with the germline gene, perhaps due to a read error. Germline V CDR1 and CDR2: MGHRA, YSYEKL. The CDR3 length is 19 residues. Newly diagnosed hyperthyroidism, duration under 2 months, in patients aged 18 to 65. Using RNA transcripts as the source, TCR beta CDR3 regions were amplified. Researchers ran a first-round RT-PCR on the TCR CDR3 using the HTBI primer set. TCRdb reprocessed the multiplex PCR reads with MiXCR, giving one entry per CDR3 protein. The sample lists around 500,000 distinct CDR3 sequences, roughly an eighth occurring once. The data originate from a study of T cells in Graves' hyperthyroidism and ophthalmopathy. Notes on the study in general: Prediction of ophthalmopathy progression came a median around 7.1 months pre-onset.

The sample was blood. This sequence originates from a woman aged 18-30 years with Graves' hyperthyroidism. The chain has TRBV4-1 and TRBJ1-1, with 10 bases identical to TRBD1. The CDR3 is CASSQAVTDRGLRNTEAFF. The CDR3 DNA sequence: TGTGCCAGCAGCCAAGCAGTAACCGACAGGGGGCTGAGGAACACTGAAGCTTTCTTT.